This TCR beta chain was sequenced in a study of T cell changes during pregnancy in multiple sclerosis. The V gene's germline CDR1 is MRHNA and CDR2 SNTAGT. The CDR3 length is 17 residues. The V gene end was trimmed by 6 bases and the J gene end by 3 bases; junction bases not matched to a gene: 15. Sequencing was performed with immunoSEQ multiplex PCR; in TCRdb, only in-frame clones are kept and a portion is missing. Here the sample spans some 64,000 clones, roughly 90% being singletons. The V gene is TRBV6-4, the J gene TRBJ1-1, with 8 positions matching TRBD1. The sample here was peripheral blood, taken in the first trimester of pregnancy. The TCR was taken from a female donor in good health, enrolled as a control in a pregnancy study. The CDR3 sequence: CASRKWATGTGDTEAFF. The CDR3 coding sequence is TGTGCCAGCAGAAAATGGGCTACCGGGACAGGAGACACTGAAGCTTTCTTT.